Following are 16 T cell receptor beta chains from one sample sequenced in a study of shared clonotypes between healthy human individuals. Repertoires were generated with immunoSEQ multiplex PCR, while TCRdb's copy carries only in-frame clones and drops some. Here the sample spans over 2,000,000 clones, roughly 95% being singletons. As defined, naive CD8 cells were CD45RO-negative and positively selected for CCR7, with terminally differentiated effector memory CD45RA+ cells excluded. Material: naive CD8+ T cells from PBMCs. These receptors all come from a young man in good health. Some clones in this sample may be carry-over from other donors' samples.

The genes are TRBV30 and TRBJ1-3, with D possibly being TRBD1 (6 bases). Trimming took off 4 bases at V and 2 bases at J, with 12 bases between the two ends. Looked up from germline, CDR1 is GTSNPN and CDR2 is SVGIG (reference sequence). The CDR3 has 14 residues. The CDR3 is CAWISRDTGNTIYF. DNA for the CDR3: TGTGCCTGGATATCTCGGGACACTGGAAACACCATATATTTT. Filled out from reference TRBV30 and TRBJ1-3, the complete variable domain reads SQTIHQWPATLVQPVGSPLSLECTVEGTSNPNLYWYRQAAGRGLQLLFYSVGIGQISSEVPQNLSASRPQDRQFILSSKKLLLSDSGFYLCAWISRDTGNTIYFGEGSWLTVV.

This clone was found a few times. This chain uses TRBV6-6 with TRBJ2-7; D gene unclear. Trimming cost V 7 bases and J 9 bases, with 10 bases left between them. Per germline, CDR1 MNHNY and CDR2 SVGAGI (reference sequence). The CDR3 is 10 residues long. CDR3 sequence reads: CASTVWWQYF. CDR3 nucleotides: TGTGCCAGCACCGTCTGGTGGCAGTACTTC.

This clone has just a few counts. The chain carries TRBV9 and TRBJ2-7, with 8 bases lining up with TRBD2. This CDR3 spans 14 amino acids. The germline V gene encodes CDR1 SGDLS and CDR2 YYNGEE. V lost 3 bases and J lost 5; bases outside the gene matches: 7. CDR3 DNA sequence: TGTGCCAGCAGCGCTGGGACTAGTGCTAACGAGCAGTACTTC. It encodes CASSAGTSANEQYF.

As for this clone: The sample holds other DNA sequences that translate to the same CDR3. For the CDR3, the DNA is TGTGCCAGCAGCGCCGGGACAGGGTCTGGAAACACCATATATTTT. This encodes CASSAGTGSGNTIYF. V is TRBV9 and J is TRBJ1-3, with 9 bases fitting TRBD1. CDR3 length: 15 residues. The V and J ends lost 3 bases and 1 base, in that order; junction bases with no gene match: 2. Per germline, CDR1 SGDLS and CDR2 YYNGEE.

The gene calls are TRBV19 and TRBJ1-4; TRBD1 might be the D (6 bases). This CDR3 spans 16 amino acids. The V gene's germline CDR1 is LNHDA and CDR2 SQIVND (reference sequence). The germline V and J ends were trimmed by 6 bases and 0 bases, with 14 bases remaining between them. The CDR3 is CASRYMGAATNEKLFF. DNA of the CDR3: TGTGCCAGTAGATATATGGGGGCTGCAACTAATGAAAAACTGTTTTTT.

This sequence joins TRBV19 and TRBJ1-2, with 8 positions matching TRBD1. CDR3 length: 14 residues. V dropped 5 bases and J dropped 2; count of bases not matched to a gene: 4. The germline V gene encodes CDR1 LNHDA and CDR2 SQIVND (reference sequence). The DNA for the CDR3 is TGTGCCAGTAGTCGGGGGACAGGCAACTATGGCTACACCTTC. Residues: CASSRGTGNYGYTF.

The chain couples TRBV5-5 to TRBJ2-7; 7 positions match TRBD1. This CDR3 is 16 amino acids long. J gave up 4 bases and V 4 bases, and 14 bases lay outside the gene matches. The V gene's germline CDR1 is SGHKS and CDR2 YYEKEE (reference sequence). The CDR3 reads CASSPRQGVGVYEQYF. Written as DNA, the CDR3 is TGTGCCAGCAGCCCGAGGCAGGGGGTAGGAGTGTACGAGCAGTACTTC.

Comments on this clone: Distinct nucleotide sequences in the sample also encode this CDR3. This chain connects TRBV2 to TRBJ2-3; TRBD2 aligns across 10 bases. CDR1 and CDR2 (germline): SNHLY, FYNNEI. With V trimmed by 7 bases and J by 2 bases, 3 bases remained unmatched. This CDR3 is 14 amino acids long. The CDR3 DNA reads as TGTGCCAGCACTAGCGGGGGCTACACAGATACGCAGTATTTT. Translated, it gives CASTSGGYTDTQYF. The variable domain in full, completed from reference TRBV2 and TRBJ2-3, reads EPEVTQTPSHQVTQMGQEVILRCVPISNHLYFYWYRQILGQKVEFLVSFYNNEISEKSEIFDDQFSVERPDGSNFTLKIRSTKLEDSAMYFCASTSGGYTDTQYFGPGTRLTVL.

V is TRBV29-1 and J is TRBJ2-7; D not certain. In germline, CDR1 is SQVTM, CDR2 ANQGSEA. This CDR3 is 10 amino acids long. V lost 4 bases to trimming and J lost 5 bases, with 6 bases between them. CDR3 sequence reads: CSVVHNEQYF. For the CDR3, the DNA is TGCAGCGTTGTACACAACGAGCAGTACTTC.

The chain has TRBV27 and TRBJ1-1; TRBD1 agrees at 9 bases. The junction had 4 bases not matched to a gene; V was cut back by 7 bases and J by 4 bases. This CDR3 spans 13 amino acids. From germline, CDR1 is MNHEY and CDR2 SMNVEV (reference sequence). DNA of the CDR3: TGTGCCAGCACTCAGACAGGGGGCACTGAAGCTTTCTTT. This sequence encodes CASTQTGGTEAFF.

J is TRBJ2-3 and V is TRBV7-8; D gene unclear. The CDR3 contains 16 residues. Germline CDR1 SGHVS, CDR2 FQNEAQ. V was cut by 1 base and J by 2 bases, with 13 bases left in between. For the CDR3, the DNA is TGTGCCAGCAGCTTAGTAGAGGAGACTTACACAGATACGCAGTATTTT. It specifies CASSLVEETYTDTQYF. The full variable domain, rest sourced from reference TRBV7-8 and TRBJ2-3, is GAGVSQSPRYKVAKRGQDVALRCDPISGHVSLFWYQQALGQGPEFLTYFQNEAQLDKSGLPSDRFFAERPEGSVSTLKIQRTQQEDSAVYLCASSLVEETYTDTQYFGPGTRLTVL.

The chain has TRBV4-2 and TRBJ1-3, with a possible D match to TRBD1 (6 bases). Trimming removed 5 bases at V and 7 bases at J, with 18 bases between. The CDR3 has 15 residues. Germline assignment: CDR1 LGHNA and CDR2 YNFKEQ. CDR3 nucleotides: TGTGCCAGCAGCGCTAACAGGGTCTCGTTGAACACCATATATTTT. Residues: CASSANRVSLNTIYF.

The CDR3 DNA sequence: TGTGCCAGTAGTATAGTAGTCGGGAGTCCCTACGAGCAGTACTTC. This gives the protein CASSIVVGSPYEQYF. The chain joins TRBV19 to TRBJ2-7, with D possibly being TRBD2 (6 bases). Germline V lookup: CDR1 LNHDA, CDR2 SQIVND (reference sequence). The CDR3 totals 15 residues. V lost 1 base to trimming and J lost 2 bases, with 12 bases between them.

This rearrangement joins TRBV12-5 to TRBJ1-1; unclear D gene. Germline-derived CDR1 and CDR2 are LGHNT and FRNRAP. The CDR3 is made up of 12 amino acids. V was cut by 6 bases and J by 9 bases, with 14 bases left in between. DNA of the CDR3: TGTGCTAGTGGAGCCGGGGAGCGGAAAGCTTTCTTT. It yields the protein CASGAGERKAFF.

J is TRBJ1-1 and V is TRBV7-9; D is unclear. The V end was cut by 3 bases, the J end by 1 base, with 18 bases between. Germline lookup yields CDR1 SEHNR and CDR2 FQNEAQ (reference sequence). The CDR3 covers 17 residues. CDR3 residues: CASSFDTSYGKNTEAFF. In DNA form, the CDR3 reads TGTGCCAGCAGCTTCGATACCTCCTACGGCAAGAACACTGAAGCTTTCTTT.

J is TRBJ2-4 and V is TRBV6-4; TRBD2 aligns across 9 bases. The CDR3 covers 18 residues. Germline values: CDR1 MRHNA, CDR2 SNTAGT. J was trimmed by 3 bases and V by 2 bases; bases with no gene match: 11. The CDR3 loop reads CASSDGLALEGVKNIQYF. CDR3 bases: TGTGCCAGCAGTGACGGACTAGCGCTAGAAGGGGTCAAAAACATTCAGTACTTC.